This TCR beta chain comes out of a study of shared clonotypes between healthy human individuals. Study-level findings and limits: Collection of samples was limited to blood; tissue repertoires likely differ. Despite large depth, sorted-subset datasets appeared incompletely sequenced. Sharing across a handful of donors was seen in 4% to 6.5% of naive CD4 clonotypes.

At the deep level, the assay was run. Sequencing used immunoSEQ multiplex PCR; TCRdb keeps in-frame clones, though not all of them. This sample has around 1.9 million clones; roughly 91% occur once, and the top ten carry 1.5% to 2%. CDR1 and CDR2 (germline): SGHDN, FVKESK. This CDR3 is built from 15 residues. Trimming stripped 0 bases from V and 0 bases from J, with 8 bases between. Naive CD8 cells lacked CD45RO and underwent positive selection for CCR7, leaving out terminally differentiated effector memory CD45RA+ cells. Details on this clone: The antigen remains undetermined.

The chain uses TRBV14 and TRBJ1-1, with a possible D match to TRBD1 (5 bases). The sample taken for sequencing was naive CD8+ T cells from PBMCs. The sequence came from a man younger than 35 in good health. Some clones in this sample may be carry-over from other donors' samples. CDR3 sequence: CASSQDDRMNTEAFF. CDR3 sequence (DNA): TGTGCCAGCAGCCAAGATGACAGAATGAACACTGAAGCTTTCTTT.